The TCR beta chain under discussion was sequenced for a study of identical twins. Findings and caveats of the study: Beta out-of-frame sequences showed weaker excess twin sharing. Its conclusions, products of cross-sectional statistical analysis, did not come from following the same donors.

Template switching introduced a universal primer site, and the cDNA bore unique molecular identifiers. From the 5' RACE reads, TCRdb called clonotypes with MiXCR, one entry per CDR3 protein. The sample consists of roughly 630,000 distinct CDR3 sequences, 7% to 7.5% of them appearing once. This clonotype has at least ten counts. Its antigen is not identified. The ends were cut back, 5 bases at V and 2 bases at J, with 20 bases in the middle. The germline V gene has CDR1 LGHDT and CDR2 YNNKEL (reference sequence). This CDR3 spans 17 amino acids. The same sample was also used in a study of yellow fever vaccine responses in identical twins.

The sequence was collected from a young woman in good health. This rearrangement joins TRBV3-1 to TRBJ2-3; D call uncertain. The sample comprised PBMCs. CDR3 in amino acids: CASSYTTLRTTTDTQYF. Here the CDR3 DNA reads TGTGCCAGCAGCTATACAACGCTAAGAACAACCACAGATACGCAGTATTTT.